The rows below give T cell receptor beta chains drawn from one sample of a study of CD8+ T cells in alopecia areata. Sequencing used immunoSEQ multiplex PCR; TCRdb keeps in-frame clones, though not all of them. The sample records hundreds of thousands of clones, less than 80% being singletons. The sample consisted of CD4+ T cells sorted from blood, taken at week 0. The origin of the receptors is a human donor with alopecia areata. The CDR3 runs from the conserved cysteine through the conserved F or W. Each record gives: clone size, V gene, J gene, D gene, CDR3 protein, CDR3 DNA. A D gene is named only where the DNA matches it firmly. The size field is filled for only some rows; it gives once, few, many or a size class.

>NA|TRBV7-2|TRBJ2-1|NA
CASSRVNEQFF
TGTGCCAGCAGCCGCGTCAATGAGCAGTTCTTC
>NA|TRBV5-6|TRBJ2-7|NA
CASTPRLRLDSYEQYF
TGTGCCAGCACCCCCCGACTGCGACTGGACTCCTACGAGCAGTACTTC
>NA|TRBV30|TRBJ1-6|TRBD1
CAWTTRGTVLNSPLHF
TGTGCCTGGACCACCCGAGGGACAGTCCTTAATTCACCCCTCCACTTT
>NA|TRBV2|TRBJ2-7|NA
CASILAAPYEQYF
TGTGCCAGCATTCTAGCAGCCCCCTACGAGCAGTACTTC
>NA|TRBV4-1|TRBJ2-7|TRBD2
CASSPREGVDEQYF
TGCGCCAGCAGCCCCCGGGAGGGGGTCGACGAGCAGTACTTC
>NA|TRBV4-1|TRBJ1-6|TRBD1
CASSQSPRDRVDSPLHF
TGCGCCAGCAGCCAAAGTCCGAGGGACAGGGTTGATTCACCCCTCCACTTT
>NA|TRBV30|TRBJ2-3|TRBD1
CAWAQGGADTQYF
TGTGCCTGGGCTCAAGGGGGCGCGGATACGCAGTATTTT
>NA|TRBV5-6|TRBJ2-3|NA
CASSLGTTDTQYF
TGTGCCAGCAGTTTGGGGACCACAGATACGCAGTATTTT
>NA|TRBV4-3|TRBJ1-6|TRBD1
CASSLFGQGLNNSPLHF
TGCGCCAGCAGCCTCTTCGGACAGGGTCTCAATAATTCACCCCTCCACTTT
>NA|TRBV2|TRBJ1-6|TRBD1
CASTLQGAGYSLHF
TGTGCCAGCACTCTACAGGGGGCAGGTTACTCCCTCCACTTT
>few|TRBV7-2|TRBJ2-7|TRBD2
CASSPQRGGYEQYF
TGTGCCAGCAGCCCCCAGCGGGGGGGCTACGAGCAGTACTTC
>NA|TRBV30|TRBJ1-1|NA
CAWRGDTEAFF
TGTGCCTGGAGGGGGGATACTGAAGCTTTCTTT
>NA|TRBV5-1|TRBJ1-2|NA
CASRLSGLEVDGYTF
TGCGCCAGCAGGCTATCGGGCCTCGAGGTGGATGGCTACACCTTC
>NA|TRBV2|TRBJ2-7|TRBD1
CASDVDRGVGEQYF
TGTGCCAGCGATGTCGACAGGGGTGTTGGAGAGCAGTACTTC
>NA|TRBV15|TRBJ2-2|NA
CATSRGFTGELFF
TGTGCCACCAGCAGAGGGTTCACCGGGGAGCTGTTTTTT
>few|TRBV5-1|TRBJ1-1|NA
CASSLGTPRAFF
TGCGCCAGCAGCCTGGGGACTCCCAGAGCTTTCTTT